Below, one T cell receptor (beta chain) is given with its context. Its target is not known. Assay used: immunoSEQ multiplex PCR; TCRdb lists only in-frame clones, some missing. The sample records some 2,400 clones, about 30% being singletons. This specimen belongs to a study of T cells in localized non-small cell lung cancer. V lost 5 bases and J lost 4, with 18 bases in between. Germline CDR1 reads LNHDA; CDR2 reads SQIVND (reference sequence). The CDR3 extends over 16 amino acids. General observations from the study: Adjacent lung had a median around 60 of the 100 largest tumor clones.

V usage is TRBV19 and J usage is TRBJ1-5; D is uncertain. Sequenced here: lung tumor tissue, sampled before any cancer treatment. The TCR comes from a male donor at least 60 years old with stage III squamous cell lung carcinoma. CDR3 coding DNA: TGTGCCAGTAGTGCCCCGGGTAGGTCCAGGAATCAGCCCCAGCATTTT. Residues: CASSAPGRSRNQPQHF.